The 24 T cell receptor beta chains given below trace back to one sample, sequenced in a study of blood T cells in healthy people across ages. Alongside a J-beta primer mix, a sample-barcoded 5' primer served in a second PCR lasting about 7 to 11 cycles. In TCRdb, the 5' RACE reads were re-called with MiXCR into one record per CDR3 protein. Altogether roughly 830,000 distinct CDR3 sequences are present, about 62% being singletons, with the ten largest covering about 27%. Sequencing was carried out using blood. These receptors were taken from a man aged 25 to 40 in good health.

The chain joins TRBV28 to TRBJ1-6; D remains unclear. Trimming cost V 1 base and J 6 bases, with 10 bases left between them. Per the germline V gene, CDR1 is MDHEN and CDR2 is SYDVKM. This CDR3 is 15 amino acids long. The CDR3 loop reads CASSLSAEGNSPLHF. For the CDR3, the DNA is TGTGCCAGCAGTTTATCGGCCGAGGGTAATTCACCCCTCCACTTT. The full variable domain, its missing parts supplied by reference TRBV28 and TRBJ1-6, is DVKVTQSSRYLVKRTGEKVFLECVQDMDHENMFWYRQDPGLGLRLIYFSYDVKMKEKGDIPEGYSVSREKKERFSLILESASTNQTSMYLCASSLSAEGNSPLHFGNGTRLTVT.

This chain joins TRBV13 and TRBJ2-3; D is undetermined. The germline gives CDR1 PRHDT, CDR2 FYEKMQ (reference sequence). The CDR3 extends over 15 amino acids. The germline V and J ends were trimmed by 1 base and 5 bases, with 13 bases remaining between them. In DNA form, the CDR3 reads TGTGCCAGCAGCTTAGTTCTCCCGAACGGAGATACGCAGTATTTT. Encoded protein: CASSLVLPNGDTQYF.

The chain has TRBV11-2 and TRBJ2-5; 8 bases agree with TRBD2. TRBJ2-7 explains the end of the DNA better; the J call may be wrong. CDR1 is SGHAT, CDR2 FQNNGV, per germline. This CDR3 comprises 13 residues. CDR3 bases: TGTGCCAGCACCCTAGGGACTAGTTCCGAGCAGTACTTC. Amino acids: CASTLGTSSEQYF.

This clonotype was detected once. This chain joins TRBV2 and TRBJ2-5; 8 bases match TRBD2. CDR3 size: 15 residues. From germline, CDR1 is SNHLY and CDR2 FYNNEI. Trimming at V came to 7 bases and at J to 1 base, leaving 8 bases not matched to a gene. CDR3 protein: CASTFLLAVQETQYF. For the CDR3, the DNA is TGTGCCAGCACCTTCTTACTAGCGGTCCAAGAGACCCAGTACTTC.

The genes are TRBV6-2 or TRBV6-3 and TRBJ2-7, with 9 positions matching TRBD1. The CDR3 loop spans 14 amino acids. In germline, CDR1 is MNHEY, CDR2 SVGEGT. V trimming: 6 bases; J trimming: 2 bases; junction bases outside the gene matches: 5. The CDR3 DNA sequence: TGTGCCAGCAGCGGACAGGGGAAAACCTACGAGCAGTACTTC. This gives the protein CASSGQGKTYEQYF.

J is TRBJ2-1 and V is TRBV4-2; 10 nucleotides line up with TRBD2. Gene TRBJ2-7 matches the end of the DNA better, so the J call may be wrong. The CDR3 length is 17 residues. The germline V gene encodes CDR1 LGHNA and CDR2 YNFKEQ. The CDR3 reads CASSQFAGTSDDGEQYF. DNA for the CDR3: TGTGCCAGCAGCCAATTCGCCGGGACTAGCGACGATGGCGAGCAGTACTTC.

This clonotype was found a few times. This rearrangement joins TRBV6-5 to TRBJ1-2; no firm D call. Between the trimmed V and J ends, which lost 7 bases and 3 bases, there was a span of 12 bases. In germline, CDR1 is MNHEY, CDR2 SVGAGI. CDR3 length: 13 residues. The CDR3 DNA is TGTGCCAGCACCCCATCACGGGACTATGGCTACACCTTC. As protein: CASTPSRDYGYTF.

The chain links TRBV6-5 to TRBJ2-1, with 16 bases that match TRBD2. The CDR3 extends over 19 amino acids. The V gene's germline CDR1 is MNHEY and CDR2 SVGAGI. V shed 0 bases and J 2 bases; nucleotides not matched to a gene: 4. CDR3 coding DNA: TGTGCCAGCAGTTACTCGGGACTAGCGGGGGGGCCCCCCTACAATGAGCAGTTCTTC. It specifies CASSYSGLAGGPPYNEQFF.

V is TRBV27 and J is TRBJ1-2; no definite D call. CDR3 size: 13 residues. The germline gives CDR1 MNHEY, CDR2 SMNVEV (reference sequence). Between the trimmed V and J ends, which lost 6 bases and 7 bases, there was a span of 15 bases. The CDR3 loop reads CASSPGLGSGYTF. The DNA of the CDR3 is TGTGCCAGCAGCCCTGGGCTAGGGAGTGGCTACACCTTC.

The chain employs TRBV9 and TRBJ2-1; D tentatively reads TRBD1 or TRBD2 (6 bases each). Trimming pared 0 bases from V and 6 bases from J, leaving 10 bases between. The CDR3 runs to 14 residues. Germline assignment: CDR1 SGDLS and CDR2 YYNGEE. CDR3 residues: CASSVGKGGNEQFF. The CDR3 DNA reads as TGTGCCAGCAGCGTAGGTAAGGGGGGCAATGAGCAGTTCTTC.

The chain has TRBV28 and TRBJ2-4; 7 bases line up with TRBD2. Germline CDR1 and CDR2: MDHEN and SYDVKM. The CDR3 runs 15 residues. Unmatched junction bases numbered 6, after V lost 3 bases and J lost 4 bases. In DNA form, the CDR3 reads TGTGCCAGCAGTTTTGGGGGGGGGTCTAAAAACATTCAGTACTTC. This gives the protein CASSFGGGSKNIQYF.

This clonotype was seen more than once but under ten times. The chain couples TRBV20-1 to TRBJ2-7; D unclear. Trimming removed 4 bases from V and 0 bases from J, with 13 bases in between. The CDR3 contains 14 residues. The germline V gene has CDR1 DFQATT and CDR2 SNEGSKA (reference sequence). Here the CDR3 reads CSATRAPGSYEQYF. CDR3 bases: TGCAGTGCTACACGGGCCCCCGGCTCCTACGAGCAGTACTTC.

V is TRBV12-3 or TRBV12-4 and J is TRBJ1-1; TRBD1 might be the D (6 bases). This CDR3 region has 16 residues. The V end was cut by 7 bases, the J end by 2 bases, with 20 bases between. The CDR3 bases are TGTGCCAGCACCAAGAAACTCAGGGGCAATAACACTGAAGCTTTCTTT. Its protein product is CASTKKLRGNNTEAFF.

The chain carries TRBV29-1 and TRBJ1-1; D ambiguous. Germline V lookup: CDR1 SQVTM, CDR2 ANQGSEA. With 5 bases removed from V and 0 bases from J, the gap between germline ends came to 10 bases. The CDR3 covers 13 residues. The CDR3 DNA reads TGCAGCGTTTCAGGACGCATGAACACTGAAGCTTTCTTT. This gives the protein CSVSGRMNTEAFF.

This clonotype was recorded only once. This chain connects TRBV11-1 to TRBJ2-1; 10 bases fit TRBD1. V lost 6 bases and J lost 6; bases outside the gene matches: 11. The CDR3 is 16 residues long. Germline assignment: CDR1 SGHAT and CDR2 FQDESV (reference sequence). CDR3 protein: CASSRLAGQGFNEQFF. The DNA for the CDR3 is TGTGCCAGCAGTCGCCTGGCGGGACAGGGGTTCAATGAGCAGTTCTTC.

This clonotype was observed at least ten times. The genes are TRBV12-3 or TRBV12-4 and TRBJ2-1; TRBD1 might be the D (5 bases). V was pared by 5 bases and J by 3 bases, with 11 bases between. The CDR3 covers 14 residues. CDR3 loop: CASSTWTNYNEQFF. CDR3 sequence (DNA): TGTGCCAGCAGTACCTGGACAAACTACAATGAGCAGTTCTTC.

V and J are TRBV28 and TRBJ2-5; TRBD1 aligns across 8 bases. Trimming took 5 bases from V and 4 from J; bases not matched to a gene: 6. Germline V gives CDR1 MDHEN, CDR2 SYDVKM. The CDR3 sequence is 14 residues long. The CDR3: CASSPDRGRETQYF. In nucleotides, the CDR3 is TGTGCCAGCAGTCCCGACAGGGGCCGAGAGACCCAGTACTTC.

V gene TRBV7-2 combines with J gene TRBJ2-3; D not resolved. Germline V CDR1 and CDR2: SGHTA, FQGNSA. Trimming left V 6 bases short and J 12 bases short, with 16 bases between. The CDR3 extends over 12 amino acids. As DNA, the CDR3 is TGTGCCAGCAGTTCAGCCCCCGGACCACAGTATTTT. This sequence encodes CASSSAPGPQYF. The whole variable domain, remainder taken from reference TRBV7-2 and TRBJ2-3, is GAGVSQSPSNKVTEKGKDVELRCDPISGHTALYWYRQSLGQGLEFLIYFQGNSAPDKSGLPSDRFSAERTGGSVSTLTIQRTQQEDSAVYLCASSSAPGPQYFGPGTRLTVL.

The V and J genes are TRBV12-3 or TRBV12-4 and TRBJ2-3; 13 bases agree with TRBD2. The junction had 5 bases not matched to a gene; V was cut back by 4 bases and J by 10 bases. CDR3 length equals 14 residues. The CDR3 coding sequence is TGTGCCAGCAGTTCCGGGACTAGCGGGGTTGCGCAGTATTTT. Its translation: CASSSGTSGVAQYF.

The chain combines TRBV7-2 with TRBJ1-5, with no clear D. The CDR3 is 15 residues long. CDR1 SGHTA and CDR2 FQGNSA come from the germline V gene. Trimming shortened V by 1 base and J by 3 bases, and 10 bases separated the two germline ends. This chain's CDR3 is CASSLGGRDNQPQHF. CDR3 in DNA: TGTGCCAGCAGCTTAGGTGGGAGGGACAATCAGCCCCAGCATTTT.

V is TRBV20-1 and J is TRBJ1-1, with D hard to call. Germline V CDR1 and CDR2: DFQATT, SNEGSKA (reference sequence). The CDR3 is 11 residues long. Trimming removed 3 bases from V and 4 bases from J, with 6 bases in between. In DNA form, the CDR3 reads TGCAGTGCTAGTCGGGTCACTGAAGCTTTCTTT. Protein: CSASRVTEAFF.

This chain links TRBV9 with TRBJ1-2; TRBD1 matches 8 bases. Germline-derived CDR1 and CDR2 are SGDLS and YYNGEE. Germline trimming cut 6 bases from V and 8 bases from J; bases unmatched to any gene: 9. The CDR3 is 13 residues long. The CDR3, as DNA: TGTGCCAGCACCACAGGGGGTGTCTACGGCTACACCTTC. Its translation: CASTTGGVYGYTF.

Written as DNA, the CDR3 is TGTGCCAGCAGTCTCTACGGGGCCTACAATGAGCAGTTCTTC. Translating gives CASSLYGAYNEQFF. This chain links TRBV5-8 with TRBJ2-1; D possibly corresponds to TRBD2 (5 bases). The CDR3 contains 14 residues. Germline V gives CDR1 SGHTS, CDR2 YDEGEE. The V end was cut by 5 bases, the J end by 2 bases, with 11 bases between.

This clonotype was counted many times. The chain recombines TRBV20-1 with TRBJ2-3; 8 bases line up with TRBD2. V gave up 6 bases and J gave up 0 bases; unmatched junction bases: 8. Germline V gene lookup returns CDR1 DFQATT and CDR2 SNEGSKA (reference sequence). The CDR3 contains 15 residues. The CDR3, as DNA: TGCAGTGCGCCACGGGGGGGTGTGAGCACAGATACGCAGTATTTT. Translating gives CSAPRGGVSTDTQYF.